This TCR beta chain was observed in a study of blood T cell repertoires in COVID-19. CDR3 size: 15 residues. Germline V gene lookup returns CDR1 SGHRS and CDR2 YFSETQ. A note on this clone: An end of the junction does not agree with germline; a read error may underlie this.

Sequencing used immunoSEQ multiplex PCR; TCRdb keeps in-frame clones, though not all of them. The sample yields some 490,000 clones, about 88% seen once. The sequencing sample was made of PBMCs or T cells enriched from blood (not recorded which). The chain combines TRBV5-1 with TRBJ1-1; 10 positions match TRBD1. The receptor was isolated from a woman aged 60-75 years who had recovered from COVID-19. The CDR3 region has the DNA TGCGCCAGCAGCTTGGTGGGACAGGGGAACAATGAAGCTTTCTTT. This translates into CASSLVGQGNNEAFF.